The rows below give T cell receptor beta chains drawn from one sample of a study of T cell changes during pregnancy in multiple sclerosis. Sequencing used immunoSEQ multiplex PCR; TCRdb keeps in-frame clones, though not all of them. The sample consists of some 76,000 clones, 80% to 95% of them appearing once. Sequences were derived from CD4+ T cells from peripheral blood mononuclear cells, sampled after pregnancy. The receptors were sampled from a female donor with multiple sclerosis, enrolled in a pregnancy study. Both conserved end residues are part of each CDR3. D genes are given only for firm matches. Not every row has a clone size; where given, it reads once, few, many or a size class.

j_gene,d_gene,v_gene,abundance,CDR3nt,CDR3aa
TRBJ2-5,TRBD1,TRBV28,.,TGTGCCAGCAGTTTATGGGCCAGGGGGTCGGAGACCCAGTACTTC,CASSLWARGSETQYF
TRBJ1-1,TRBD1,TRBV5-5,.,TGTGCCAGCAGCTCCCGGACAGGGATGAACACTGAAGCTTTCTTT,CASSSRTGMNTEAFF
TRBJ2-3,TRBD2,TRBV5-1,once,TGCGCCAGCCGCCCTCTCCCCGGGGGGGCCGATACGCAGTATTTT,CASRPLPGGADTQYF
TRBJ2-7,TRBD2,TRBV5-4,.,TGTGCCAGCAGCTTAGGGTTAGCGGGGGGTAGAGAGCAGTACTTC,CASSLGLAGGREQYF
TRBJ1-1,.,TRBV9,few,TGTGCCAGCAGCTCGATGGGGCGCGGGAACACTGAAGCTTTCTTT,CASSSMGRGNTEAFF
TRBJ1-2,.,TRBV12-5,.,TGTGCTAGTGGTTTGTCAGGGTATGGCTACACCTTC,CASGLSGYGYTF
TRBJ2-7,TRBD1,TRBV5-4,.,TGTGCCAGCAGCTTGGCAGGACAGGGGGCCCACGAGCAGTACTTC,CASSLAGQGAHEQYF
TRBJ2-1,TRBD2,TRBV27,.,TGTGCCAGCAGGCTGGGAATAGCGGGGGACAAGCAGTTCTTC,CASRLGIAGDKQFF
TRBJ1-5,.,TRBV5-1,.,TGCGCCAGCAGCGAGGGGCCCAGGGGTCTTTCCAATCAGCCCCAGCATTTT,CASSEGPRGLSNQPQHF
TRBJ2-1,TRBD1,TRBV25-1,.,TGTGCCAGCGGAGTAATAGACAGGGGGCCTGAGCAGTTCTTC,CASGVIDRGPEQFF
TRBJ2-7,.,TRBV5-1,once,TGCGCCAGCAGCTTGACAGGGAACGAGCAGTACTTC,CASSLTGNEQYF
TRBJ1-1,.,TRBV28,.,TGTGCCAGCAGTTTAGAACGGGGAATCTCTGAAGCTTTCTTT,CASSLERGISEAFF
TRBJ1-3,.,TRBV9,.,TGTGCCAGCAGCGTATTGGCAGACTCTGGAAACACCATATATTTT,CASSVLADSGNTIYF
TRBJ2-3,.,TRBV2,.,TGTGCCAGCAGTAATAGGGGGACCACAGATACGCAGTATTTT,CASSNRGTTDTQYF
TRBJ1-5,TRBD1,TRBV19,once,TGTGCCAGTAGACAGGGGACTAATCAGCCCCAGCATTTT,CASRQGTNQPQHF
TRBJ2-3,.,TRBV5-6,.,TGTGCCAGCCTAAGTAGCACAGATACGCAGTATTTT,CASLSSTDTQYF
TRBJ1-2,TRBD1,TRBV6-5,.,TGTGCCAGCAGTCAACCAGGGGGACAGACAAGCTACACCTTC,CASSQPGGQTSYTF
TRBJ2-5,TRBD2,TRBV4-2,.,TGTGCCAGCAGCCAAGTGATAGCGGGCCTCCAAGAGACCCAGTACTTC,CASSQVIAGLQETQYF
TRBJ2-7,TRBD1,TRBV27,.,TGTGCCAGCAGTTTATTACAGGGGATAGGAACCCACGAGCAGTACTTC,CASSLLQGIGTHEQYF
TRBJ1-3,.,TRBV18,.,TGTGCCAGCTCACCCCGGGGTGAGAGCGGAAACACCATATATTTT,CASSPRGESGNTIYF
TRBJ1-1,TRBD1,TRBV25-1,.,TGTGCCAGCAGTTCGGGACAGGGCACTGAAGCTTTCTTT,CASSSGQGTEAFF
TRBJ2-4,TRBD1,TRBV9,.,TGTGCCAGCAGCGTAGGACAGGGAGACAAAAACATTCAGTACTTC,CASSVGQGDKNIQYF
TRBJ2-7,TRBD1,TRBV28,.,TGTGCCAGCAGTTTGGACAGGGTAAACGACGAGCAGTACTTC,CASSLDRVNDEQYF
TRBJ2-7,TRBD1,TRBV18,.,TGTGCCAGCTCAGGCCGGGACAGTTCCTACGAGCAGTACTTC,CASSGRDSSYEQYF
TRBJ2-3,TRBD1,TRBV4-1,.,TGCGCCAGCAGCCTTGGAGGACAGGGGGCCGTCACAGATACGCAGTATTTT,CASSLGGQGAVTDTQYF
TRBJ2-3,TRBD1,TRBV12-5,.,TGTGCTAGTGCCCAAACAGGGGCGTTGGATACGCAGTATTTT,CASAQTGALDTQYF
TRBJ1-5,.,TRBV19,.,TGTGCCAGTAGTATTTTCGATCAGCCCCAGCATTTT,CASSIFDQPQHF
TRBJ2-7,.,TRBV21-1,.,TGTGCCATAACTATACAAGTCCCCAGATACGAGCAGTACTTC,CAITIQVPRYEQYF